The rows below give T cell receptor beta chains drawn from one sample of a study. TCRdb fed the RT-PCR reads into MiXCR, producing one record per CDR3 protein. Among 650,000 to 800,000 distinct CDR3 sequences, more than 13% were seen once, and the ten largest hold roughly 3.9%. Sequencing was done on a sample of memory CD4+ T cells from blood. These receptor sequences come from a female donor in good health, serving as a healthy control. CDR3s include the opening cysteine and the closing phenylalanine or tryptophan. The D gene is left open where the match is weak. Clone size is not always given. Where it is, it says once, few, many or a class for expanded clones.

>TRBV11-1|TRBJ2-3|.|.
TGTGCCAGCAGCTTAACGAGAGCTCGTTGGAGCCCCCGGCCCACAGATACGCAGTATTTT
CASSLTRARWSPRPTDTQYF
>TRBV20-1|TRBJ2-3|.|few
TGCAGTGCTAGCGTTTTTGAGGTCCGCCAACCAGATACGCAGTATTTT
CSASVFEVRQPDTQYF
>TRBV20-1|TRBJ2-5|.|.
TGCAGTGCTCTTTGGCAAGAGACCCAGTACTTC
CSALWQETQYF
>TRBV28|TRBJ2-5|TRBD2|.
TGTGCCAGCAGTTTTCGGGGAGGGGAGGGAGAAGAGACCCAGTACTTC
CASSFRGGEGEETQYF
>TRBV5-1|TRBJ1-2|.|few
TGCGCCAGCAGCTTGGGGTTTGCGGATAACTATGGCTACACCTTC
CASSLGFADNYGYTF
>TRBV12-3/TRBV12-4|TRBJ1-2|.|.
TGTGCCAGCAGTCCACACCCGGGGTATGGCTACACCTTC
CASSPHPGYGYTF
>TRBV20-1|TRBJ1-2|TRBD1|many
TGCAGTGCGACACCAGGGGGCCATGGCTACACCTTC
CSATPGGHGYTF
>TRBV20-1|TRBJ2-3|.|.
TGCAGTGCTAGCCCGTCTTTTGGTTCTCGGCGGGGTAGCACAGATACGCAGTATTTT
CSASPSFGSRRGSTDTQYF
>TRBV20-1|TRBJ2-2|TRBD2|many
TGCAGTGCTAGAGCGGCGGGAGCCGTCGGGGAGCTGTTTTTT
CSARAAGAVGELFF
>TRBV29-1|TRBJ2-7|.|few
TGCAGCGTTGAATTCTCCGGGATACCCTACGAGCAGTACTTC
CSVEFSGIPYEQYF
>TRBV29-1|TRBJ1-2|.|few
TGCAGCGTTGAATTACAGGGCCACTATGGCTACACCTTC
CSVELQGHYGYTF
>TRBV5-5|TRBJ2-7|.|few
TGTGCCAGCAGCTTGGCCGTCAGGGACTCCTACGAGCAGTACTTC
CASSLAVRDSYEQYF
>TRBV27|TRBJ1-2|TRBD1|.
TGTGCCAGCAGGACAGGGGGAGCTAACTATGGCTACACCTTC
CASRTGGANYGYTF
>TRBV5-1|TRBJ2-7|TRBD2|.
TGCGCCACCTCCCCTAATACCGGGACTAGCGGGGAACCCTACGAGCAGTACTTC
CATSPNTGTSGEPYEQYF
>TRBV5-5|TRBJ1-4|.|.
TGTGCCAGCAGCATAATGACAAGTCTTGCAACTAATGAAAAACTGTTTTTT
CASSIMTSLATNEKLFF
>TRBV15|TRBJ1-1|.|many
TGTGCCACCAGCAGAGGCCTGGGGCAGGGAGAGAACACTGAAGCTTTCTTT
CATSRGLGQGENTEAFF
>TRBV7-3|TRBJ2-1|TRBD2|many
TGTGCCAGCAGACCCAGCGGGGGGAGCTCCTACAATGAGCAGTTCTTC
CASRPSGGSSYNEQFF
>TRBV28|TRBJ1-4|.|.
TGTGCCAGCCATCCGGCGGGGGCGGGCGAAAAACTGTTTTTT
CASHPAGAGEKLFF
>TRBV7-2|TRBJ2-1|TRBD2|.
TGTGCCAGCAGCCTCAGTGGGGGGGGGTTCAATGAGCAGTTCTTC
CASSLSGGGFNEQFF
>TRBV20-1|TRBJ1-2|.|.
TGCAGTCTAAGGATCGACACGACCTATGGCTACACCTTC
CSLRIDTTYGYTF
>TRBV6-5|TRBJ2-1|TRBD1|many
TGTGCCAGCAGTTACCGGACAGGGTTTTCCTACAATGAGCAGTTCTTC
CASSYRTGFSYNEQFF
>TRBV21-1|TRBJ1-1|.|few
TGTGCCAGCAGCAAAGGTAGAGGGGTTAGGACTGAAGCTTTCTTT
CASSKGRGVRTEAFF
>TRBV20-1|TRBJ2-5|.|few
TGCAGTGCTAGATCTAGCTTGGGAGAGACCCAGTACTTC
CSARSSLGETQYF
>TRBV6-2/TRBV6-3|TRBJ2-1|.|few
TGTGCCAGCACCAAGGGGGGGGCGGGGTCCTACAATGAGCAGTTCTTC
CASTKGGAGSYNEQFF
>TRBV12-3/TRBV12-4|TRBJ1-1|TRBD1|.
TGTGCCAGCAACCACATGGACAGGAAGACTGAAGCTTTCTTT
CASNHMDRKTEAFF
>TRBV20-1|TRBJ2-5|.|.
TGCAGTGCTAGTGCTAGCGATCAGCCCCAGTACTTC
CSASASDQPQYF